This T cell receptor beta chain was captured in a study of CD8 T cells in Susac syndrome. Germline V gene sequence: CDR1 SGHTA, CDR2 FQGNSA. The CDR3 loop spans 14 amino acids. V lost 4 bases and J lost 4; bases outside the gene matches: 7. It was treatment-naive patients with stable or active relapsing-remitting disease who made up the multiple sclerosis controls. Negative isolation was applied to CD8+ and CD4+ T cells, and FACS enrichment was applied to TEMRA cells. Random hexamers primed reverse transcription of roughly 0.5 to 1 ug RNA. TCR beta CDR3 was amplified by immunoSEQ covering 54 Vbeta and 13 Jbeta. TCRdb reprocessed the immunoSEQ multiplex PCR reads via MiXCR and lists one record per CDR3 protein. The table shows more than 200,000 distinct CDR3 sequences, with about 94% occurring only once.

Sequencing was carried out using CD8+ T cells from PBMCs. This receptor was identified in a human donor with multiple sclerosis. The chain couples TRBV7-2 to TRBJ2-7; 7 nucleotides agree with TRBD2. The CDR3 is CASSSGRERYEQYF. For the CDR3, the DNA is TGTGCCAGCAGCTCCGGGCGGGAGAGGTACGAGCAGTACTTC.